The T cell receptor beta chain described here comes from a study of blood T cell repertoires in COVID-19. Study-level background: The United States, Italy and Spain supplied acute and convalescent COVID-19 samples. Nucleic acid was either cDNA or gDNA, and it came from T cells, B-cell-depleted T cells, or PBMCs.

As processed by the authors: It was from reference gene primer amplification that nucleated cell counts were estimated. Sequencing was performed with immunoSEQ multiplex PCR; in TCRdb, only in-frame clones are kept and a portion is missing. The V and J calls and clone size come from that table; D and trimming were worked out from the DNA. This repertoire shows 120,000 to 150,000 clones, roughly 87% found once; its top ten account for roughly 1%. Germline-derived CDR1 and CDR2 are SNHLY and FYNNEI. This CDR3 has 15 amino acids. Trimming removed 8 bases from V and 3 bases from J, with 18 bases in between.

This TCR was sampled from a woman aged 45 to 65 with acute or convalescent COVID-19. The specimen sequenced was peripheral blood. V and J are TRBV2 and TRBJ2-3; D possibly corresponds to TRBD1 (6 bases). CDR3 loop: CASSFKDRGTDTQYF. In DNA, the CDR3 is TGTGCCAGCTCTTTCAAGGACAGAGGAACAGATACGCAGTATTTT.